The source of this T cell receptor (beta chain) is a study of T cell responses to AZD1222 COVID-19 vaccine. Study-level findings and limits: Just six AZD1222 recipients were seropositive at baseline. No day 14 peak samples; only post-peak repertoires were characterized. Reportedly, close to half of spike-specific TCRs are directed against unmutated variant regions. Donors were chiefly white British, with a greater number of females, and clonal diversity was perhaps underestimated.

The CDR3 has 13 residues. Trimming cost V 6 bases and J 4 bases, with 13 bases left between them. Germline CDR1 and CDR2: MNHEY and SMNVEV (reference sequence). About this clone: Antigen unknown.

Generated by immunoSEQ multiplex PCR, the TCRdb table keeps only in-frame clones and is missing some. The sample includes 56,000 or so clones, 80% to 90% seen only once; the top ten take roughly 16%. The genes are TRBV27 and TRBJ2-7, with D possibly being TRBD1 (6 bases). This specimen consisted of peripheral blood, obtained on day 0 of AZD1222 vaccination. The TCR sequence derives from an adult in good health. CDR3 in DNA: TGTGCCAGCAGGGGTGGCAGGGGATACGAGCAGTACTTC. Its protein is CASRGGRGYEQYF.